This T cell receptor beta chain was profiled in a study of T cells in Graves' hyperthyroidism and ophthalmopathy. Overall study findings and caveats: Clonotypes that were expanded in thyroid above 0.001 mostly appeared in blood too.

Researchers took RNA transcripts and amplified the TCR beta CDR3 regions from them. During a first-round RT-PCR of the TCR CDR3, the HTBI primer set was used. MiXCR, applied by TCRdb to the multiplex PCR reads, yields one record per CDR3 protein. This table has 350,000 or so distinct CDR3 sequences, around 20% appearing once. In this sample, this clonotype turned up many times. Its target is not known. The sequenced sample was blood. The TCR was taken from a woman in her 50s with Graves' hyperthyroidism.

The CDR3 loop is CASSLEGAREAFF. The CDR3 nucleotides read TGTGCCAGCAGTTTAGAGGGGGCCAGAGAAGCTTTCTTT. The rearrangement uses TRBV12-3 or TRBV12-4 and TRBJ1-1, with TRBD1 matching over 7 bases. The V gene end was trimmed by 1 base and the J gene end by 8 bases; junction bases not matched to a gene: 4. The CDR3 has 13 residues.